One and the same sample provided the 16 T cell receptor beta chains below, sequenced in a study of somatic mutations in cytotoxic T cells in rheumatoid arthritis. Some clones are missing from TCRdb's copy, which holds only in-frame ones; the method was immunoSEQ multiplex PCR. The top ten clones hold about 3.5% of a sample with about 23,000 clones, more than 80% of them seen once. The sample comprised CD8+ T cells sorted from blood. The receptors were gathered from an adult with rheumatoid arthritis.

The V gene is TRBV5-1, the J gene TRBJ1-1; TRBD1 might be the D (6 bases). Per the germline V gene, CDR1 is SGHRS and CDR2 is YFSETQ. V lost 1 base and J 2 bases, leaving 12 bases between the germline ends. The CDR3 has 15 amino acids. DNA for the CDR3: TGCGCCAGCAGCTTGTGGGGGCAGGTCAACACTGAAGCTTTCTTT. Protein product: CASSLWGQVNTEAFF.

This clone was detected a few times. V and J are TRBV19 and TRBJ1-5; 7 bases agree with TRBD1. V was pared by 4 bases and J by 3 bases, with 9 bases of the junction left unmatched. There are 16 residues in the CDR3. From germline, CDR1 is LNHDA and CDR2 SQIVND (reference sequence). CDR3 sequence reads: CASSRARGVYNQPQHF. The CDR3, as DNA: TGTGCCAGTAGTAGAGCCAGGGGGGTTTACAATCAGCCCCAGCATTTT.

The chain combines TRBV7-8 with TRBJ2-1, with TRBD2 matching over 8 bases. Looked up from germline, CDR1 is SGHVS and CDR2 is FQNEAQ. Unmatched junction bases numbered 7, after V lost 2 bases and J lost 4 bases. The length of the CDR3 is 16 residues. The chain's CDR3 is CASSLLTSGLYNEQFF. The CDR3 nucleotides read TGTGCCAGCAGCTTACTAACTAGCGGACTTTACAATGAGCAGTTCTTC.

V gene TRBV11-2 combines with J gene TRBJ2-3, with a tentative D call TRBD2 (5 bases). The CDR3 length is 13 residues. V lost 0 bases, J lost 4 bases, and 5 bases lay in between. Germline V gene data show CDR1 as SGHAT and CDR2 as FQNNGV. The CDR3 nucleotides read TGTGCCAGCAGCTTAGAGAGGGCAGATACGCAGTATTTT. This codes for CASSLERADTQYF.

The J gene is TRBJ2-1, the V gene TRBV5-3; weak D call: TRBD2 (7 bases). TRBV5-3 has ORF status, its function being uncertain. V lost 0 bases and J lost 2, with 12 bases in between. This CDR3 spans 16 amino acids. CDR3 amino acids: CARSLGGGLTYNEQFF. The CDR3 region has the DNA TGTGCCAGAAGCTTGGGGGGGGGCCTTACCTACAATGAGCAGTTCTTC.

The chain carries TRBV7-9 and TRBJ2-7, with D perhaps matching TRBD1 (6 bases). The germline gives CDR1 SEHNR, CDR2 FQNEAQ (reference sequence). V gave up 4 bases and J gave up 4 bases, with 26 bases separating them. The CDR3 is 18 residues long. CDR3 bases: TGTGCCAGCAGCTCCACACAGGGCAGGGCTGGGGAGCATTACGAGCAGTACTTC. Its protein product is CASSSTQGRAGEHYEQYF.

The chain combines TRBV7-9 with TRBJ2-1; TRBD2 might be the D (7 bases). CDR3 length: 17 residues. Trimming stripped 5 bases from V and 5 bases from J, with 22 bases between. Germline lookup yields CDR1 SEHNR and CDR2 FQNEAQ (reference sequence). CDR3 coding DNA: TGTGCCAGCAGCCCCCTGTTGTGGGGGGCGGGGGACAATGAGCAGTTCTTC. This sequence encodes CASSPLLWGAGDNEQFF.

This clone was observed a handful of times. The chain uses TRBV4-1 and TRBJ1-2, with 7 positions matching TRBD1. Per the germline V gene, CDR1 is MGHRA and CDR2 is YSYEKL. The CDR3 contains 18 residues. V was clipped by 0 bases and J by 0 bases; unmatched bases: 10. The CDR3 DNA sequence: TGCGCCAGCAGCCAAGAGCTGGTTGAGACAGGGCCTAACTATGGCTACACCTTC. It yields the protein CASSQELVETGPNYGYTF.

The chain joins TRBV2 to TRBJ2-1; tentatively, D is TRBD2 (5 bases). V was cut by 5 bases and J by 4 bases, with 6 bases left in between. This CDR3 is 12 amino acids long. Germline V CDR1 and CDR2: SNHLY, FYNNEI. The CDR3: CASSREYNEQFF. Here the CDR3 DNA reads TGTGCCAGCAGTAGGGAGTACAATGAGCAGTTCTTC.

The chain uses TRBV7-8 and TRBJ2-7; 7 bases fit TRBD1. The CDR3 runs to 15 residues. The germline CDR1 and CDR2 sequences are SGHVS and FQNEAQ. V lost 5 bases and J lost 3; bases outside the gene matches: 10. DNA for the CDR3: TGTGCCAGCAGCGCTAGACAGGGAGTATTCTACGAGCAGTACTTC. This codes for CASSARQGVFYEQYF.

The chain recombines TRBV7-8 with TRBJ2-5; possible D gene TRBD2, 5 bases. The germline V gene has CDR1 SGHVS and CDR2 FQNEAQ. The CDR3 spans 17 residues. The ends were cut back, 3 bases at V and 4 bases at J, with 21 bases in the middle. Here the CDR3 reads CASSFDLVGEQLETQYF. Here the CDR3 DNA reads TGTGCCAGCAGCTTCGACCTGGTTGGGGAGCAGTTAGAGACCCAGTACTTC.

This clone was observed a single time. The V call is TRBV11-2, the J call TRBJ1-3, with 7 bases that match TRBD1. Germline trimming cut 0 bases from V and 1 base from J; bases unmatched to any gene: 6. Germline CDR1 reads SGHAT; CDR2 reads FQNNGV. CDR3 length: 17 amino acids. This CDR3 reads CASSLDMGQSSGNTIYF. In DNA form, the CDR3 reads TGTGCCAGCAGCTTAGATATGGGACAGTCATCTGGAAACACCATATATTTT.

This clone was seen once. V gene TRBV7-6 combines with J gene TRBJ2-5; D unresolved. Germline loops: CDR1 SGHVS, CDR2 FNYEAQ. The ends were cut back, 1 base at V and 5 bases at J, with 5 bases in the middle. The CDR3 covers 12 residues. The CDR3 here is CASSLDGETQYF. The CDR3, as DNA: TGTGCCAGCAGCTTAGATGGTGAGACCCAGTACTTC.

This clone showed up just once. The chain employs TRBV2 and TRBJ1-5; no clear D. Germline CDR1 reads SNHLY; CDR2 reads FYNNEI. V lost 0 bases and J lost 4, with 10 bases in between. The CDR3 covers 15 residues. The CDR3 bases are TGTGCCAGCAGTGAAGCGCCCCTGGGGAATCAGCCCCAGCATTTT. Amino acid sequence: CASSEAPLGNQPQHF.

The rearrangement uses TRBV6-1 and TRBJ2-1; 9 bases are shared with TRBD1. V gave up 6 bases and J gave up 5 bases; unmatched junction bases: 5. CDR1 and CDR2 (germline): MNHNS, SASEGT. The CDR3 runs to 14 residues. The CDR3 DNA reads as TGTGCCAGCAGGAGCGGGACAGGGAACAATGAGCAGTTCTTC. Protein product: CASRSGTGNNEQFF.

The chain employs TRBV9 and TRBJ2-1, with 8 bases fitting TRBD2. Germline loops: CDR1 SGDLS, CDR2 YYNGEE. The length of the CDR3 is 16 residues. The trim removed 4 bases at V and 7 bases at J, leaving 13 bases unmatched. DNA for the CDR3: TGTGCCAGCAGCTCCCACGGTAGCGGGGCTTTGAATGAGCAGTTCTTC. It encodes CASSSHGSGALNEQFF.